The 6 T cell receptor beta chains presented below share a single source sample, sequenced in a study of CD8 T cells in Susac syndrome. Random hexamers were used to reverse transcribe the RNA input (roughly 0.5 to 1 ug). MiXCR was run by TCRdb on the immunoSEQ multiplex PCR reads, yielding one entry per CDR3 protein. Of 150,000 to 200,000 distinct CDR3 sequences in the sample, 85% to 95% were seen once. Sequencing was done on a sample of CD8+ T cells from PBMCs. The source is a human donor with Susac syndrome.

This rearrangement joins TRBV12-3 or TRBV12-4 to TRBJ2-1, with D hard to call. V lost 6 bases and J 4 bases, leaving 10 bases between the germline ends. CDR3 length equals 13 residues. CDR3 amino acids: CASSKDIYNEQFF. CDR3 nucleotide sequence: TGTGCCAGCAGCAAAGACATTTACAATGAGCAGTTCTTC.

The rearrangement links TRBV10-3 to TRBJ1-2; D not certain. Deletions cut 5 bases from V and 4 bases from J, with 11 bases between. The CDR3 totals 13 residues. Germline V CDR1 and CDR2: ENHRY, SYGVKD. The CDR3 coding sequence is TGTGCCATCAGTTCCGACATTTTCTATGGCTACACCTTC. It translates to CAISSDIFYGYTF.

The V call is TRBV4-1, the J call TRBJ2-7; D perhaps matches TRBD2 (5 bases). The CDR3 is made up of 13 amino acids. The germline CDR1 and CDR2 sequences are MGHRA and YSYEKL. V lost 3 bases and J lost 3, with 9 bases in between. This chain's CDR3 is CASSQSGDYEQYF. CDR3 DNA sequence: TGCGCCAGCAGCCAGTCCGGGGACTACGAGCAGTACTTC.

J is TRBJ2-1 and V is TRBV20-1; D is undetermined. This CDR3 comprises 14 residues. Germline V lookup: CDR1 DFQATT, CDR2 SNEGSKA (reference sequence). The germline V and J ends were trimmed by 0 bases and 4 bases, with 10 bases remaining between them. The CDR3 protein is CSARDHLVYNEQFF. CDR3 DNA: TGCAGTGCTAGAGATCATTTGGTTTACAATGAGCAGTTCTTC.

The V call is TRBV4-1, the J call TRBJ2-7, with 7 bases identical to TRBD2. Germline V gene lookup returns CDR1 MGHRA and CDR2 YSYEKL. J lost 1 base, V lost 2 bases, and 8 bases had no gene match. The CDR3 length is 16 residues. CDR3 DNA sequence: TGCGCCAGCAGCCAATCCACCGGGACTACTTCCTACGAGCAGTACTTC. Protein product: CASSQSTGTTSYEQYF.

V is TRBV5-1 and J is TRBJ2-1; 7 positions match TRBD2. Trimming took 4 bases from V and 3 from J; bases not matched to a gene: 7. Germline CDR1 reads SGHRS; CDR2 reads YFSETQ. This CDR3 region has 15 residues. CDR3 DNA sequence: TGCGCCAGCAGCCCGGAAGCGGGGAACTACAATGAGCAGTTCTTC. This sequence encodes CASSPEAGNYNEQFF.